This entry features one T cell receptor beta chain sequence. The sample belongs to a study of CXCR3-negative and CXCR3-positive naive CD8 T cells. cDNA libraries for TRB were generated by 5' RACE incorporating UMI labels. From its re-call of the 5' RACE reads, TCRdb lists each CDR3 protein once, without DNA. This table holds roughly 90,000 distinct CDR3 sequences. Germline CDR1 is LNHDA and CDR2 is SQIVND (reference sequence). The CDR3 has 14 amino acids. Sequenced input: naive CXCR3- CD8+ T cells from blood. Sample subset: CD45RO-CCR7+CD27+CD95- naive CD8+ T cells lacking CXCR3 (TNR3-). The clonotype comes from a human donor in good health. Some clones in this sample may be carry-over from other donors' samples. This chain uses TRBV19 with TRBJ2-3. CDR3 in amino acids: CASSISRLLDTQYF.